These 6 T cell receptor beta chains share one sample of origin, sequenced in a study of T cells after yellow fever vaccination. TCRdb ran MiXCR on the 5' RACE reads and lists one entry per CDR3 protein. In the table there are 450,000 to 650,000 distinct CDR3 sequences, roughly 22% of which are singletons. The sample here was PBMCs, taken around 3 weeks after the first yellow fever vaccination. The receptors stem from a man between 18 and 29 years old who received the YFV17D yellow fever vaccine.

This clonotype appeared a single time. The chain has TRBV6-2 or TRBV6-3 and TRBJ2-7, with TRBD1 identical over 7 bases. CDR3 length equals 17 residues. Germline V gene sequence: CDR1 MNHEY, CDR2 SVGEGT. Unmatched junction bases numbered 15, after V lost 2 bases and J lost 5 bases. The chain's CDR3 is CASSYTKSTGSRDEQYF. The CDR3 DNA follows: TGTGCCAGCAGTTACACGAAATCGACAGGGTCGCGGGACGAGCAGTACTTC.

This clonotype appeared a few times. V and J are TRBV4-2 and TRBJ2-1; D gene unclear. Trimming cost V 0 bases and J 0 bases, with 9 bases left between them. Per the germline V gene, CDR1 is LGHNA and CDR2 is YNFKEQ. The CDR3 totals 16 residues. CDR3 coding DNA: TGTGCCAGCAGCCAAGACGTTCATAGCTCCTACAATGAGCAGTTCTTC. This codes for CASSQDVHSSYNEQFF.

Comments on this clonotype: The junction shows a germline mismatch at one end, possibly a read error. V gene TRBV25-1 combines with J gene TRBJ2-1; D not certain. CDR1 is MGHDK and CDR2 is SYGVNS in the germline V gene. This CDR3 is built from 10 residues. This CDR3 reads CASLHKEQFF. The CDR3 DNA is TGTGCCAGCCTACACAAGGAGCAGTTCTTC.

This chain links TRBV3-1 with TRBJ1-4, with D perhaps matching TRBD1 (5 bases). The CDR3 runs 17 residues. Trimming shortened V by 3 bases and J by 1 base, and 15 bases separated the two germline ends. Germline values: CDR1 LGHDT, CDR2 YNNKEL (reference sequence). The CDR3 sequence: CASSHLAGRRTNEKLFF. CDR3 nucleotide sequence: TGTGCCAGCAGCCACCTGGCAGGGCGCCGAACTAATGAAAAACTGTTTTTT.

The chain combines TRBV10-3 with TRBJ2-1; 11 nucleotides align to TRBD1. There are 14 residues in the CDR3. The V segment lost 8 bases and the J segment 12 bases; nucleotides outside the gene matches: 12. Germline CDR1 and CDR2: ENHRY and SYGVKD. The CDR3 DNA reads as TGTGCCATCGCCGGACAGGGGGCTACAATGGGGCAGTTCTTC. It is translated as CAIAGQGATMGQFF.

In its sample, this clonotype was seen a few times. The chain has TRBV5-1 and TRBJ1-1, with D possibly TRBD1 on 5 matching bases. The V end was cut by 4 bases, the J end by 1 base, with 11 bases between. The CDR3 runs 14 residues. The germline V gene has CDR1 SGHRS and CDR2 YFSETQ. This chain's CDR3 is CASSPITGNTEAFF. Here the CDR3 DNA reads TGCGCCAGCAGCCCGATAACAGGGAACACTGAAGCTTTCTTT.